This T cell receptor beta chain was sequenced for a study of CD4 T cells in relation to SARS-CoV-2 and coronaviruses. Study as a whole: ViraFEST: approximately 10-day antigen culture of PBMCs, then TCR beta CDR3 sequencing. Controls used an HIV-1 Nef peptide pool or no peptide.

Before the COVID-19 pandemic, during about 2010-2019, CD4+ T cells were taken from unexposed donors. CD4+ T cells were isolated from the cells after around eleven days of culture. Cells permitting, SARS-CoV-2 S/N and four cold-coronavirus spikes were tested on unexposed-donor CD4+ T cells. Remarks on this clone: The antigen is unknown.

Clones were sequenced by immunoSEQ multiplex PCR, and TCRdb holds only the in-frame ones, with some missing. The sample shows about 26,000 clones, roughly 76% of them seen only once. The length of the CDR3 is 14 residues. In germline, CDR1 is LNHDA, CDR2 SQIVND (reference sequence). V shed 4 bases and J shed 0 bases, with 9 bases lying between them. Sequenced input: CD4+ T cells from PBMCs, cultured in vitro. The chain combines TRBV19 with TRBJ1-2, with TRBD1 as a possible D gene (5 bases). This TCR was sampled from a human donor in good health. CDR3 sequence: CASSNTGANYGYTF. The CDR3 nucleotides read TGTGCCAGTAGTAATACGGGGGCTAACTATGGCTACACCTTC.